The 32 T cell receptor beta chains below were found in one sample sequenced in a study of human T cells and chemical hapten exposure. The time point was: patch test 1, 2 weeks after DPC sensitization. Regarding treatment: therapeutic diphenylcyclopropenone sensitization with weekly scalp DPC. In TCRdb, the RACE reads were re-called with MiXCR into one record per CDR3 protein. This sample yields tens of thousands of distinct CDR3 sequences, of which about a tenth are seen a single time; 13% belongs to the top ten. The sequenced sample was whole blood, obtained in connection with sensitization to the hapten diphenylcyclopropenone (DPC). The receptors originated from a woman aged 40 to 50 with alopecia areata. Some clones in this sample may be carry-over from other donors' samples.

Note on this clonotype: At one end the junction does not follow the germline gene, possibly because of a read error. The V gene is TRBV14, the J gene TRBJ2-5; weak D call: TRBD2 (5 bases). CDR3 length: 11 amino acids. Per germline, CDR1 SGHDN and CDR2 FVKESK. The CDR3 reads CANSQRLTQYF. The CDR3 DNA is TGTGCCAACAGCCAGAGACTAACCCAGTACTTC.

Many counts were recorded for this clonotype. This chain joins TRBV28 and TRBJ2-2; 14 bases align to TRBD2. V lost 5 bases, J lost 0 bases, and 8 bases stayed unmatched. This CDR3 comprises 19 residues. CDR1 is MDHEN, CDR2 SYDVKM, per germline. In nucleotides, the CDR3 is TGTGCCAGCAGTCCTGGGACTAGCGGGGGCCCCACGAACACCGGGGAGCTGTTTTTT. Translation gives CASSPGTSGGPTNTGELFF. Full variable domain (rest looked up from reference TRBV28 and TRBJ2-2): DVKVTQSSRYLVKRTGEKVFLECVQDMDHENMFWYRQDPGLGLRLIYFSYDVKMKEKGDIPEGYSVSREKKERFSLILESASTNQTSMYLCASSPGTSGGPTNTGELFFGEGSRLTVL.

This clonotype was counted ten times or more. The V and J genes are TRBV6-1 and TRBJ2-7, with 9 bases aligning to TRBD1. The germline V gene has CDR1 MNHNS and CDR2 SASEGT. This CDR3 region has 16 residues. V was pared by 4 bases and J by 5 bases, with 12 bases of the junction left unmatched. In nucleotides, the CDR3 is TGTGCCAGCAGTGTAGGACAGGGGAATAATCCCGACGAGCAGTACTTC. Protein: CASSVGQGNNPDEQYF.

This clonotype was picked up many times. The rearrangement uses TRBV7-2 and TRBJ2-5; tentatively, D is TRBD2 (6 bases). CDR1 and CDR2 (germline): SGHTA, FQGNSA. Trimming pared 5 bases from V and 2 bases from J, leaving 12 bases between. The CDR3 loop spans 14 amino acids. The CDR3 sequence is CASSDTSRQETQYF. The CDR3 DNA is TGTGCCAGCAGCGATACTAGCAGACAAGAGACCCAGTACTTC.

This clonotype has at least ten counts. The chain is built from TRBV18 and TRBJ1-1; D gene unclear. Germline V lookup: CDR1 KGHSH, CDR2 LQKENI. Trimming stripped 0 bases from V and 6 bases from J, with 11 bases between. CDR3 length equals 14 residues. The CDR3 DNA follows: TGTGCCAGCTCACCACCACACGACACAGCTGAAGCTTTCTTT. Residues: CASSPPHDTAEAFF.

This clonotype was counted between two and nine times. This chain links TRBV6-4 with TRBJ2-3; TRBD2 agrees at 15 bases. Losses at the gene ends were 5 bases for V and 2 bases for J; bases not matched to a gene: 5. There are 17 residues in the CDR3. Germline CDR1 is MRHNA and CDR2 is SNTAGT. The CDR3 region has the DNA TGTGCCAGCAGTCCTGGACTAGCGGGGGGGCCCACAGATACGCAGTATTTT. This sequence encodes CASSPGLAGGPTDTQYF.

In its sample, this clonotype was seen a few times. The genes are TRBV7-2 and TRBJ2-2; 9 positions agree with TRBD2. Germline assignment: CDR1 SGHTA and CDR2 FQGNSA. The CDR3 is 14 amino acids. The V and J ends lost 3 bases and 9 bases, in that order; junction bases with no gene match: 5. CDR3 DNA sequence: TGTGCCAGCAGCTTTTCCGGACTAGCGAGGGAGCTGTTTTTT. This gives the protein CASSFSGLARELFF.

Ten or more counts support this clonotype. This chain connects TRBV5-1 to TRBJ2-3, with 8 bases identical to TRBD2. V lost 0 bases, J lost 2 bases, and 2 bases stayed unmatched. From germline, CDR1 is SGHRS and CDR2 YFSETQ. The CDR3 consists of 15 residues. This chain's CDR3 is CASSLALADTDTQYF. The CDR3 nucleotides are TGCGCCAGCAGCTTGGCACTAGCGGACACAGATACGCAGTATTTT.

V is TRBV20-1 and J is TRBJ2-4; TRBD1 is a possible D gene (6 bases). This CDR3 contains 13 residues. The V end was cut by 1 base, the J end by 8 bases, with 12 bases between. Looked up from germline, CDR1 is DFQATT and CDR2 is SNEGSKA (reference sequence). CDR3 protein: CSARVVQGYIQYF. The CDR3 nucleotides are TGCAGTGCTAGAGTGGTCCAGGGGTACATTCAGTACTTC.

This clonotype was recorded many times. The V gene is TRBV6-1, the J gene TRBJ1-5; D possibly corresponds to TRBD1 (5 bases). From germline, CDR1 is MNHNS and CDR2 SASEGT. This CDR3 contains 14 residues. The V and J ends lost 3 bases and 5 bases respectively, with 11 bases between them. This chain's CDR3 is CASSDTWDDQPQHF. CDR3 DNA: TGTGCCAGCAGTGACACCTGGGACGATCAGCCCCAGCATTTT.

The rearrangement links TRBV9 to TRBJ2-3, with D tentatively TRBD1 (5 bases). The V gene lost 6 bases and the J gene lost 2 bases, with 16 bases spanning the gap. This CDR3 has 15 amino acids. Germline V CDR1 and CDR2: SGDLS, YYNGEE. CDR3 nucleotides: TGTGCCAGCACCGCTGGGGCCTTCTTCACAGATACGCAGTATTTT. Protein: CASTAGAFFTDTQYF.

V and J are TRBV7-8 and TRBJ1-1, with D possibly TRBD1 on 6 matching bases. Trimming stripped 4 bases from V and 1 base from J, with 10 bases between. Germline values: CDR1 SGHVS, CDR2 FQNEAQ. The CDR3 runs 14 residues. The CDR3 DNA sequence: TGTGCCAGCAGCTATGAGACAGGGAACACTGAAGCTTTCTTT. Residues: CASSYETGNTEAFF.

This chain uses TRBV9 with TRBJ2-1, with 9 nucleotides matching TRBD1. The J segment lost 6 bases and the V segment lost 4 bases, leaving 2 bases of the junction unmatched. The CDR3 is 13 residues long. Germline values: CDR1 SGDLS, CDR2 YYNGEE. Here the CDR3 DNA reads TGTGCCAGCAGCCAGACAGGGGGCAATGAGCAGTTCTTC. Its protein is CASSQTGGNEQFF.

This clonotype has just a few counts. This chain joins TRBV7-6 and TRBJ1-1; D remains ambiguous. Germline CDR1 reads SGHVS; CDR2 reads FNYEAQ. This CDR3 is 14 amino acids long. V gave up 6 bases and J gave up 1 base, with 12 bases separating them. The CDR3 loop is CASREGTANTEAFF. The DNA of the CDR3 is TGTGCCAGCAGAGAGGGAACAGCGAACACTGAAGCTTTCTTT.

The genes are TRBV28 and TRBJ1-1, with TRBD1 matching 8 bases. Germline V CDR1 and CDR2: MDHEN, SYDVKM. Trimming removed 6 bases from V and 3 bases from J; junction bases left unmatched: 6. This CDR3 contains 14 residues. CDR3 loop: CASSPPRGHTEAFF. The DNA of the CDR3 is TGTGCCAGCAGCCCCCCCAGGGGGCACACTGAAGCTTTCTTT.

This clonotype has a count of ten or more. This rearrangement joins TRBV2 to TRBJ1-1; no firm D call. The CDR3 extends over 14 amino acids. CDR1 is SNHLY, CDR2 FYNNEI, per germline. Trimming pared 0 bases from V and 8 bases from J, leaving 13 bases between. The CDR3 nucleotides read TGTGCCAGCAGTGAAGCGCTTCATGGAGGAGAAGCTTTCTTT. Translated, it gives CASSEALHGGEAFF.

This clonotype occurred a few times. V usage is TRBV6-6 and J usage is TRBJ1-5; maybe TRBD1 (5 bases). CDR1 is MNHNY, CDR2 SVGAGI, per germline (reference sequence). The CDR3 totals 17 residues. V lost 6 bases, J lost 6 bases, and 24 bases lay in between. CDR3 DNA sequence: TGTGCCAGCAGCGCCTTACCTGGGCAGGGAGGTATTCAGCCCCAGCATTTT. It encodes CASSALPGQGGIQPQHF.

This clonotype came up many times. V and J are TRBV11-2 and TRBJ1-1; TRBD1 aligns across 8 bases. This CDR3 has 14 amino acids. CDR1 and CDR2 from the germline V gene are SGHAT and FQNNGV. J lost 4 bases, V lost 4 bases, and 5 bases had no gene match. The CDR3 coding sequence is TGTGCCAGCAGCTACTACAGGGGGGGCACTGAAGCTTTCTTT. Encoded protein: CASSYYRGGTEAFF.

This clonotype showed up many times. The gene calls are TRBV20-1 and TRBJ2-1; 14 nucleotides align to TRBD2. CDR1 is DFQATT and CDR2 is SNEGSKA in the germline V gene (reference sequence). J was trimmed by 8 bases and V by 0 bases; bases with no gene match: 12. This CDR3 is 18 amino acids long. For the CDR3, the DNA is TGCAGTGCTAGAGATTCCTCTGAGACTAGCGGGGGGGTGTATGAGCAGTTCTTC. Amino acid sequence: CSARDSSETSGGVYEQFF.

For the CDR3, the DNA is TGTGCCACCCCGGGGCTTGTCACGTCCTACGAGCAGTACTTC. Translating gives CATPGLVTSYEQYF. The chain recombines TRBV11-3 with TRBJ2-7; D might be TRBD1 or TRBD2, each matching 5 bases. Germline V CDR1 and CDR2: SGHNT, YENEEA. V shed 10 bases and J shed 1 base, with 17 bases lying between them. CDR3 length equals 14 residues.

This clonotype was observed a few times. V gene TRBV4-1 combines with J gene TRBJ1-2; 10 bases agree with TRBD1. The CDR3 consists of 16 residues. Per germline, CDR1 MGHRA and CDR2 YSYEKL. Trimming took 3 bases from V and 1 from J; bases not matched to a gene: 5. This CDR3 is CASSHLGQGFNYGYTF. The CDR3 DNA is TGCGCCAGCAGCCACTTGGGACAGGGGTTTAACTATGGCTACACCTTC.

This clonotype appeared many times. The chain carries TRBV28 and TRBJ2-7; TRBD2 matches 15 bases. This CDR3 region has 17 residues. Per the germline V gene, CDR1 is MDHEN and CDR2 is SYDVKM. The ends lost 3 bases at V and 1 base at J; junction bases unmatched: 4. CDR3 bases: TGTGCCAGCAGTTTGGAGGGACTAGCGGGGGGTTCCTACGAGCAGTACTTC. Its translation: CASSLEGLAGGSYEQYF.

The chain joins TRBV9 to TRBJ1-1; D gene ambiguous. Germline V gene lookup returns CDR1 SGDLS and CDR2 YYNGEE. V gave up 0 bases and J gave up 0 bases, with 9 bases separating them. CDR3 length: 15 residues. The CDR3 sequence is CASSVVQAMNTEAFF. Written as DNA, the CDR3 is TGTGCCAGCAGCGTAGTTCAGGCGATGAACACTGAAGCTTTCTTT.

This clonotype has more than one count but fewer than ten. The chain recombines TRBV6-5 with TRBJ1-6; D gene unclear. Germline V lookup: CDR1 MNHEY, CDR2 SVGAGI. Trimming pared 5 bases from V and 3 bases from J, leaving 14 bases between. This CDR3 is built from 16 residues. This CDR3 is CASSTKGPIYNSPLHF. CDR3 sequence (DNA): TGTGCCAGCAGTACTAAGGGCCCCATCTATAATTCACCCCTCCACTTT.

At least ten counts were recorded for this clonotype. The chain joins TRBV29-1 to TRBJ1-2; D uncertain. V lost 5 bases and J 8 bases, leaving 15 bases between the germline ends. CDR1 and CDR2 (germline): SQVTM, ANQGSEA. The CDR3 is 12 residues long. Written as DNA, the CDR3 is TGCAGCGTTAATGTGGGGATTGGGGGCTACACCTTC. Its protein product is CSVNVGIGGYTF.

This clonotype showed up many times. J is TRBJ2-3 and V is TRBV5-1; 8 bases are shared with TRBD2. The germline V gene encodes CDR1 SGHRS and CDR2 YFSETQ. V trimming: 1 base; J trimming: 6 bases; junction bases outside the gene matches: 7. The CDR3 has 15 amino acids. CDR3 loop: CASSLRRGGRDTQYF. The DNA for the CDR3 is TGCGCCAGCAGCTTGCGACGGGGGGGCCGCGATACGCAGTATTTT.

This clonotype was counted a few times. J is TRBJ2-3 and V is TRBV28; no firm D call. Trimming left V 4 bases short and J 1 base short, with 12 bases between. CDR1 and CDR2 (germline): MDHEN, SYDVKM. This CDR3 spans 15 amino acids. CDR3 protein: CASSSLRGRTDTQYF. Here the CDR3 DNA reads TGTGCCAGCAGTTCCCTACGCGGACGCACAGATACGCAGTATTTT. The full variable domain, with the rest looked up from reference TRBV28 and TRBJ2-3, is DVKVTQSSRYLVKRTGEKVFLECVQDMDHENMFWYRQDPGLGLRLIYFSYDVKMKEKGDIPEGYSVSREKKERFSLILESASTNQTSMYLCASSSLRGRTDTQYFGPGTRLTVL.

This clonotype was counted many times. This chain uses TRBV4-3 with TRBJ2-2; maybe TRBD1 (6 bases). CDR1 is LGHNA and CDR2 is YSLEER in the germline V gene. The CDR3 sequence is 15 residues long. V was trimmed by 1 base and J by 2 bases, leaving 8 bases between them. CDR3 coding DNA: TGCGCCAGCAGCCAAGCAGGGGATAACACCGGGGAGCTGTTTTTT. It codes for CASSQAGDNTGELFF.

The J gene is TRBJ2-7, the V gene TRBV4-1; D remains unclear. V lost 1 base and J lost 1, with 5 bases in between. Germline V gene data show CDR1 as MGHRA and CDR2 as YSYEKL. There are 13 residues in the CDR3. The CDR3 sequence: CASSQGVSYEQYF. In DNA form, the CDR3 reads TGCGCCAGCAGCCAAGGTGTTTCCTACGAGCAGTACTTC.

The chain employs TRBV12-3 or TRBV12-4 and TRBJ1-5, with D unresolved. This CDR3 is built from 13 residues. Trimming pared 4 bases from V and 0 bases from J, leaving 4 bases between. CDR3 loop: CASSSVSNQPQHF. The DNA of the CDR3 is TGTGCCAGCAGTTCGGTTAGCAATCAGCCCCAGCATTTT.

This clonotype was seen ten or more times. The rearrangement uses TRBV12-3 or TRBV12-4 and TRBJ1-6, with a weak D call TRBD1 (6 bases). The CDR3 sequence is 14 residues long. The V and J ends lost 4 bases and 10 bases respectively, with 14 bases between them. For the CDR3, the DNA is TGTGCCAGCAGTTACCCCGGGGGCCGGTCACCCCTCCACTTT. Translation: CASSYPGGRSPLHF.

This clonotype appeared many times. The J gene is TRBJ1-6, the V gene TRBV20-1, with D hard to call. CDR1 and CDR2 (germline): DFQATT, SNEGSKA (reference sequence). This CDR3 region has 15 residues. Trimming removed 3 bases at V and 7 bases at J, with 16 bases between. DNA for the CDR3: TGCAGTGCTAGTGTCGGTTCTGCGGAGAATTCACCCCTCCACTTT. Its translation: CSASVGSAENSPLHF.